The clone carrying this T cell receptor beta chain was seen a handful of times. The sample is drawn from a study of blood T cell repertoires in COVID-19. Study-level background: Sample material is recorded as cDNA or gDNA derived from T cells, B-cell-depleted T cells, or PBMCs.

In the original analysis: Amplification of reference gene primers was used by the study to estimate nucleated cell counts. TCRdb keeps only in-frame clones here, not all; method: immunoSEQ multiplex PCR. D and trimming were read from the DNA, whereas the V and J calls and clone size are those reported in that table. The sample lists approximately 170,000 clones, 82% occurring once. CDR1 and CDR2 (germline): SNHLY, FYNNEI. This CDR3 region has 14 residues. Trimming pared 2 bases from V and 1 base from J, leaving 6 bases between. The V and J genes are TRBV2 and TRBJ1-3; no definite D call. This clonotype was obtained from an elderly woman with active or convalescent COVID-19. Source material: peripheral blood. CDR3 in DNA: TGTGCCAGCAGTGAAATGAGGTCTGGAAACACCATATATTTT. It is translated as CASSEMRSGNTIYF. The whole variable domain, filled in from reference TRBV2 and TRBJ1-3, reads EPEVTQTPSHQVTQMGQEVILRCVPISNHLYFYWYRQILGQKVEFLVSFYNNEISEKSEIFDDQFSVERPDGSNFTLKIRSTKLEDSAMYFCASSEMRSGNTIYFGEGSWLTVV.